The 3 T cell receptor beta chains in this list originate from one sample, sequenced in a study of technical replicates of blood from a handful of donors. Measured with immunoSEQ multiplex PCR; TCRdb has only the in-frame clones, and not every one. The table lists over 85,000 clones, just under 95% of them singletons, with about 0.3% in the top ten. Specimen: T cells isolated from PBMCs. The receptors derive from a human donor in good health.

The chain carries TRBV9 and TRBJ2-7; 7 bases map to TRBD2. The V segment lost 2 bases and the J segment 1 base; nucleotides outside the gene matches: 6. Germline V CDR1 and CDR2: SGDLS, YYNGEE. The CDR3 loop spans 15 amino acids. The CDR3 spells CASSVSSGFSYEQYF. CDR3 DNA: TGTGCCAGCAGCGTTTCTAGCGGCTTTTCCTACGAGCAGTACTTC.

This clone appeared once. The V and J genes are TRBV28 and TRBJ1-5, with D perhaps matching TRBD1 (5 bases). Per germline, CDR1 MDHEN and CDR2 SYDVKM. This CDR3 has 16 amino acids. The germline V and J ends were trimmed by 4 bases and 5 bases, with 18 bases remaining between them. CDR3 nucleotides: TGTGCCAGCAGTTCTCCCCCATGGGGCGCGGATCAGCCCCAGCATTTT. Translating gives CASSSPPWGADQPQHF. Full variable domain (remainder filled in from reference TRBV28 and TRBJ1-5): DVKVTQSSRYLVKRTGEKVFLECVQDMDHENMFWYRQDPGLGLRLIYFSYDVKMKEKGDIPEGYSVSREKKERFSLILESASTNQTSMYLCASSSPPWGADQPQHFGDGTRLSIL.

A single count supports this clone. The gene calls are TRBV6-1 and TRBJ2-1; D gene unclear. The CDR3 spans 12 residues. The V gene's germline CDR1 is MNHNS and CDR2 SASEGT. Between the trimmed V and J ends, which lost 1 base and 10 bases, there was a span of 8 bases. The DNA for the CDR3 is TGTGCCAGCAGTGAAGGCGGCTGGGAGCAGTTCTTC. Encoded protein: CASSEGGWEQFF.